The next 31 T cell receptor beta chains were all read from a single sample in a study of T-cell memory formation after mild COVID-19. Each CDR3 protein gets one entry after TCRdb re-called the 5' RACE reads with MiXCR. The profile shows hundreds of thousands of distinct CDR3 sequences, 15% to 20% of them singletons. The sequenced sample was PBMCs or a T cell subset sorted from them (not recorded which). Receptor source: an adult woman who had mild COVID-19 (a few samples of this study predate the infection). Cell type and time point are not known.

This clonotype was seen ten or more times. The chain joins TRBV6-1 to TRBJ2-7, with 7 bases matching TRBD1. With V trimmed by 5 bases and J by 3 bases, 1 base remained unmatched. The CDR3 contains 12 residues. The V gene's germline CDR1 is MNHNS and CDR2 SASEGT. CDR3 protein: CASSSGGYEQYF. In DNA form, the CDR3 reads TGTGCCAGCAGTTCAGGGGGCTACGAGCAGTACTTC.

This clonotype was seen only a few times. This rearrangement joins TRBV2 to TRBJ2-7, with 11 bases that match TRBD2. CDR1 is SNHLY and CDR2 is FYNNEI in the germline V gene. The CDR3 has 17 amino acids. With V trimmed by 2 bases and J by 2 bases, 8 bases remained unmatched. In DNA, the CDR3 is TGTGCCAGCAGTGAAAAAATAGCGGGAGGGCCAGCCTACGAGCAGTACTTC. Protein: CASSEKIAGGPAYEQYF. Looking up the rest from reference TRBV2 and TRBJ2-7 gives the full variable domain: EPEVTQTPSHQVTQMGQEVILRCVPISNHLYFYWYRQILGQKVEFLVSFYNNEISEKSEIFDDQFSVERPDGSNFTLKIRSTKLEDSAMYFCASSEKIAGGPAYEQYFGPGTRLTVT.

This clonotype turned up a few times. The junction departs from germline at one end; a sequencing error may be responsible. The chain has TRBV7-7 and TRBJ1-3; no clear D. The CDR3 loop spans 17 amino acids. Germline values: CDR1 SSHAT, CDR2 FNYEAQ (reference sequence). Here the CDR3 DNA reads TGTGCTAGCAGCGCCACAAGCGGGGATCTGTCTGAAAACACCATATATTTT. It specifies CASSATSGDLSENTIYF.

For this clonotype: A much bigger clone sits one base away, suggesting this may be a read error. The rearrangement links TRBV6-5 to TRBJ2-7, with 10 bases matching TRBD1. Germline V gene sequence: CDR1 MNHEY, CDR2 SVGAGI. The length of the CDR3 is 15 residues. The trim removed 4 bases at V and 3 bases at J, leaving 6 bases unmatched. The chain's CDR3 is CASSSPGTGVYEQYF. The CDR3 DNA reads as TGTGCCAGCAGTTCTCCCGGGACAGGGGTCTACGAGCAGTACTTC.

This clonotype was counted between two and nine times. The V and J genes are TRBV19 and TRBJ1-1; D gene ambiguous. There are 16 residues in the CDR3. Germline V gene data show CDR1 as LNHDA and CDR2 as SQIVND (reference sequence). V gave up 6 bases and J gave up 0 bases, with 17 bases separating them. CDR3 in amino acids: CASRTPRAEMNTEAFF. The CDR3 DNA reads TGTGCCAGTAGAACCCCTCGGGCAGAAATGAACACTGAAGCTTTCTTT.

The V call is TRBV6-6, the J call TRBJ1-1; D unclear. The V gene lost 0 bases and the J gene lost 7 bases, with 9 bases spanning the gap. Per the germline V gene, CDR1 is MNHNY and CDR2 is SVGAGI (reference sequence). The CDR3 runs 13 residues. The CDR3 region has the DNA TGTGCCAGCAGTTACTCCTTCGGGTATGAAGCTTTCTTT. This codes for CASSYSFGYEAFF.

J is TRBJ1-2 and V is TRBV6-6; D not resolved. Germline assignment: CDR1 MNHNY and CDR2 SVGAGI (reference sequence). Trimming left V 0 bases short and J 4 bases short, with 3 bases between. The CDR3 spans 12 residues. CDR3 in amino acids: CASSYSSYGYTF. CDR3 DNA: TGTGCCAGCAGTTACTCGTCCTATGGCTACACCTTC.

V and J are TRBV7-2 and TRBJ2-5; tentatively, D is TRBD1 (6 bases). CDR1 is SGHTA and CDR2 is FQGNSA in the germline V gene. Trimming stripped 5 bases from V and 5 bases from J, with 15 bases between. This CDR3 has 14 amino acids. Here the CDR3 DNA reads TGTGCCAGCAGCCACGGGACATATTGGGAGACCCAGTACTTC. This codes for CASSHGTYWETQYF. Combining the CDR3 with reference TRBV7-2 and TRBJ2-5 gives the whole variable domain GAGVSQSPSNKVTEKGKDVELRCDPISGHTALYWYRQSLGQGLEFLIYFQGNSAPDKSGLPSDRFSAERTGGSVSTLTIQRTQQEDSAVYLCASSHGTYWETQYFGPGTRLLVL.

CDR3 protein: CSARLGTSGREQFF. CDR3 in DNA: TGCAGTGCTCGCCTTGGGACTAGCGGGAGGGAGCAGTTCTTC. This chain connects TRBV20-1 to TRBJ2-1; 15 nucleotides align to TRBD2. The CDR3 spans 14 residues. Germline CDR1 and CDR2: DFQATT and SNEGSKA (reference sequence). Trimming removed 5 bases from V and 10 bases from J; junction bases left unmatched: 6.

This clonotype was detected only a few times. V and J are TRBV5-1 and TRBJ1-6, with D unclear. The germline CDR1 and CDR2 sequences are SGHRS and YFSETQ. The CDR3 contains 13 residues. Trimming took off 0 bases at V and 8 bases at J, with 6 bases between the two ends. CDR3 in DNA: TGCGCCAGCAGCTTGGTTGGAGATTCACCCCTCCACTTT. This gives the protein CASSLVGDSPLHF.

The V gene is TRBV12-3 or TRBV12-4, the J gene TRBJ1-2; the D is unclear. CDR3 size: 11 residues. Deletions cut 7 bases from V and 8 bases from J, with 11 bases between. CDR3 nucleotides: TGTGCCAGCACTACCTTAGGAGGCTACACCTTC. It is translated as CASTTLGGYTF.

The table lists this clonotype with a count of one. The chain recombines TRBV5-1 with TRBJ1-5, with TRBD1 as a possible D gene (5 bases). Trimming took 2 bases from V and 1 from J, leaving 10 bases between them. This CDR3 is built from 15 residues. Germline assignment: CDR1 SGHRS and CDR2 YFSETQ. CDR3 DNA sequence: TGCGCCAGCAGCTTTACAGGCTCGAGCAATCAGCCCCAGCATTTT. It specifies CASSFTGSSNQPQHF.

This clonotype came up many times. The V and J genes are TRBV12-3 or TRBV12-4 and TRBJ2-4; 8 positions match TRBD2. The ends lost 4 bases at V and 7 bases at J; junction bases unmatched: 6. This CDR3 has 14 residues. The CDR3 DNA reads as TGTGCCAGCAGTTCCGGGGGGGCCGGGAACATTCAGTACTTC. It yields the protein CASSSGGAGNIQYF.

This chain connects TRBV4-3 to TRBJ2-4, with 7 positions matching TRBD1. The CDR3 length is 16 residues. The ends lost 2 bases at V and 6 bases at J; junction bases unmatched: 10. Per germline, CDR1 LGHNA and CDR2 YSLEER. The CDR3 reads CASSQTFPRGRNIQYF. CDR3 nucleotide sequence: TGCGCCAGCAGCCAAACTTTCCCCAGGGGGAGAAACATTCAGTACTTC.

This clonotype occurred a few times. The chain combines TRBV15 with TRBJ2-3; maybe TRBD1 (6 bases). Germline V gives CDR1 LNHNV, CDR2 YYDKDF (reference sequence). The CDR3 has 17 residues. V was clipped by 0 bases and J by 1 base, with 14 bases between them. The CDR3 reads CATSRDLGGAGTDTQYF. The CDR3 nucleotides read TGTGCCACCAGCAGAGATCTAGGGGGTGCTGGCACAGATACGCAGTATTTT. Complete variable domain (other parts from reference TRBV15 and TRBJ2-3): DAMVIQNPRYQVTQFGKPVTLSCSQTLNHNVMYWYQQKSSQAPKLLFHYYDKDFNNEADTPDNFQSRRPNTSFCFLDIRSPGLGDTAMYLCATSRDLGGAGTDTQYFGPGTRLTVL.

V is TRBV30 and J is TRBJ2-3, with D maybe TRBD2 (7 bases). In germline, CDR1 is GTSNPN, CDR2 SVGIG (reference sequence). The V end lost 3 bases, the J end lost 0 bases, and 13 bases lay between the germline ends. CDR3 length: 15 residues. The CDR3 nucleotides are TGTGCCTGGAGAGGGGGGGTGGGGAGCACAGATACGCAGTATTTT. Its protein is CAWRGGVGSTDTQYF.

This clonotype was counted between two and nine times. The chain combines TRBV30 with TRBJ2-1, with a tentative D call TRBD2 (5 bases). V dropped 2 bases and J dropped 2 bases, with 13 bases sitting between them. Germline V CDR1 and CDR2: GTSNPN, SVGIG (reference sequence). The CDR3 extends over 15 amino acids. CDR3 residues: CAWSNRESTYNEQFF. The CDR3, as DNA: TGTGCCTGGAGTAATAGGGAGTCGACCTACAATGAGCAGTTCTTC.

This clonotype has only a few counts. The gene calls are TRBV6-1 and TRBJ2-1, with 7 bases lining up with TRBD2. The V gene end was trimmed by 3 bases and the J gene end by 2 bases; junction bases not matched to a gene: 4. The V gene's germline CDR1 is MNHNS and CDR2 SASEGT. The CDR3 contains 15 residues. CDR3 region: CASSESSGPYNEQFF. The DNA for the CDR3 is TGTGCCAGCAGTGAGTCTAGCGGCCCCTACAATGAGCAGTTCTTC.

This chain connects TRBV11-3 to TRBJ2-7, with D maybe TRBD1 (5 bases). V was cut by 4 bases and J by 0 bases, with 13 bases left in between. Germline CDR1 is SGHNT and CDR2 is YENEEA. The CDR3 covers 15 residues. CDR3 loop: CASSSSKGASYEQYF. CDR3 DNA: TGTGCCAGCAGCTCCTCAAAAGGGGCCTCCTACGAGCAGTACTTC.

The chain has TRBV14 and TRBJ1-6; 10 nucleotides match TRBD1. This CDR3 has 15 amino acids. Germline CDR1 reads SGHDN; CDR2 reads FVKESK. J lost 7 bases, V lost 4 bases, and 4 bases had no gene match. CDR3 in DNA: TGTGCCAGCAGCCTGGGACAGGGGTGGAATTCACCCCTCCACTTT. Encoded protein: CASSLGQGWNSPLHF.

This clonotype has a handful of counts. The chain recombines TRBV15 with TRBJ2-1; D is unresolved. Germline V gene lookup returns CDR1 LNHNV and CDR2 YYDKDF (reference sequence). V was cut by 3 bases and J by 6 bases, with 9 bases left in between. This CDR3 region has 13 residues. CDR3 residues: CATSSGWGNEQFF. CDR3 nucleotide sequence: TGTGCCACCAGCAGTGGATGGGGCAATGAGCAGTTCTTC.

This clonotype has at least ten counts. This rearrangement joins TRBV7-9 to TRBJ1-2; perhaps TRBD1 as D (6 bases). The germline CDR1 and CDR2 sequences are SEHNR and FQNEAQ (reference sequence). V lost 5 bases and J 6 bases, leaving 19 bases between the germline ends. CDR3 length: 15 residues. Here the CDR3 reads CASSPPTGKYNGYTF. Here the CDR3 DNA reads TGTGCCAGCAGCCCCCCCACAGGGAAATATAATGGCTACACCTTC. The full variable domain, its missing parts supplied by reference TRBV7-9 and TRBJ1-2, is DTGVSQNPRHKITKRGQNVTFRCDPISEHNRLYWYRQTLGQGPEFLTYFQNEAQLEKSRLLSDRFSAERPKGSFSTLEIQRTEQGDSAMYLCASSPPTGKYNGYTFGSGTRLTVV.

This clonotype was counted between two and nine times. The V gene is TRBV13, the J gene TRBJ2-7, with 8 nucleotides matching TRBD1. The trim removed 5 bases at V and 6 bases at J, leaving 6 bases unmatched. CDR1 PRHDT and CDR2 FYEKMQ come from the germline V gene (reference sequence). CDR3 length: 13 amino acids. CDR3 DNA sequence: TGTGCCAGCAGCCAGGACAGGGTTGCCGAGCAGTACTTC. This encodes CASSQDRVAEQYF.

CDR3 sequence reads: CASSHPARGTEAFF. For the CDR3, the DNA is TGCGCCAGCAGCCACCCCGCCAGGGGGACTGAAGCTTTCTTT. This chain connects TRBV4-1 to TRBJ1-1; 7 nucleotides agree with TRBD1. Trimming took 3 bases from V and 5 from J; bases not matched to a gene: 6. Germline CDR1 reads MGHRA; CDR2 reads YSYEKL. This CDR3 has 14 residues.

The V and J genes are TRBV2 and TRBJ2-5; no reliable D call. Per germline, CDR1 SNHLY and CDR2 FYNNEI. The V end lost 0 bases, the J end lost 5 bases, and 7 bases lay between the germline ends. CDR3 size: 13 residues. The CDR3 is CASSEAWSETQYF. In DNA, the CDR3 is TGTGCCAGCAGTGAAGCCTGGTCGGAGACCCAGTACTTC.

This clonotype has a handful of counts. The V and J genes are TRBV4-1 and TRBJ2-3; weak D call: TRBD1 (7 bases). The CDR3 sequence is 16 residues long. Trimming left V 0 bases short and J 2 bases short, with 12 bases between. In germline, CDR1 is MGHRA, CDR2 YSYEKL. The CDR3 region has the DNA TGCGCCAGCAGCCAAGAGCAGGGGGGTTACACAGATACGCAGTATTTT. Translated, it gives CASSQEQGGYTDTQYF.

This clonotype appeared a few times. The rearrangement uses TRBV18 and TRBJ1-1, with D possibly matching TRBD1 (6 bases). This CDR3 has 16 residues. V lost 2 bases to trimming and J lost 0 bases, with 13 bases between them. The germline V gene encodes CDR1 KGHSH and CDR2 LQKENI. In DNA form, the CDR3 reads TGTGCCAGCTCACCAAAGGGTAACAGGGTGAACACTGAAGCTTTCTTT. Its translation is CASSPKGNRVNTEAFF.

This clonotype was seen a few times. V usage is TRBV7-8 and J usage is TRBJ1-1; 9 positions agree with TRBD1. CDR1 is SGHVS, CDR2 FQNEAQ, per germline. The CDR3 loop spans 14 amino acids. Trimming took 5 bases from V and 3 from J; bases not matched to a gene: 4. CDR3 loop: CASSGRTGDTEAFF. CDR3 coding DNA: TGTGCCAGCAGCGGACGGACAGGGGACACTGAAGCTTTCTTT.

The chain employs TRBV29-1 and TRBJ2-3; D may be TRBD2 (5 bases). V dropped 6 bases and J dropped 7 bases, with 11 bases sitting between them. The CDR3 extends over 11 amino acids. CDR1 SQVTM and CDR2 ANQGSEA come from the germline V gene. In nucleotides, the CDR3 is TGCAGCGTGGGGAGCAGTTATACGCAGTATTTT. This translates into CSVGSSYTQYF.

The chain uses TRBV12-3 or TRBV12-4 and TRBJ1-3, with 7 nucleotides matching TRBD1. The length of the CDR3 is 17 residues. The V and J ends lost 3 bases and 3 bases, in that order; junction bases with no gene match: 11. The DNA of the CDR3 is TGTGCCAGCAGTTTCTCAGGGGGGGCTATTAGTGGAAACACCATATATTTT. Residues: CASSFSGGAISGNTIYF.

DNA for the CDR3: TGTGCCAGCAGTTACAGGACAGGGGGTGAAGCTTTCTTT. It codes for CASSYRTGGEAFF. V usage is TRBV6-5 and J usage is TRBJ1-1, with TRBD1 matching over 10 bases. The CDR3 is 13 amino acids. Per the germline V gene, CDR1 is MNHEY and CDR2 is SVGAGI. J lost 7 bases, V lost 2 bases, and 1 base had no gene match.